These T cell receptor beta chains were read from a single sample in a study of blood T cell repertoires in COVID-19. The data were produced by immunoSEQ multiplex PCR, yet TCRdb's version contains in-frame clones alone and is incomplete. The table has 95,000 to 110,000 clones, 65% to 80% seen once. The sequencing input was peripheral blood. These receptors all stem from a man in his 70s with acute or convalescent COVID-19. CDR3s include the opening cysteine and the closing phenylalanine or tryptophan. Fields, in order: V gene, CDR3 length, clone size, J gene, D gene, CDR3 protein, CDR3 DNA. D genes are given only for firm matches. Where a row states a size, it is once, few, many or the class of an expanded clone; other rows omit it.

>TRBV15|16|.|TRBJ2-3|TRBD1
CATTTPGQGTTDTQYF
TGTGCCACCACTACGCCGGGACAGGGGACTACAGATACGCAGTATTTT
>TRBV5-5|14|.|TRBJ1-1|.
CASSSLAFNTEAFF
TGTGCCAGCAGCTCCCTAGCTTTCAACACTGAAGCTTTCTTT
>TRBV27|17|.|TRBJ2-1|TRBD2
CASSSRGGAWSVNEQFF
TGTGCCAGCAGTTCCCGCGGGGGGGCCTGGTCAGTCAATGAGCAGTTCTTC
>TRBV7-9|13|.|TRBJ2-3|.
CASSPRGPDTQYF
TGTGCCAGCAGCCCTAGAGGTCCAGATACGCAGTATTTT
>TRBV5-1|15|.|TRBJ1-3|TRBD1
CASSSRQGGGNTIYF
TGCGCCAGCAGCAGCCGACAGGGGGGTGGAAACACCATATATTTT
>TRBV15|16|once|TRBJ1-4|.
CATSHLDGRPNEKLFF
TGTGCCACCAGCCACCTGGACGGGAGGCCTAATGAAAAACTGTTTTTT
>TRBV6-5|15|once|TRBJ1-5|.
CASAWATGPNQPQHF
TGTGCCAGCGCCTGGGCCACAGGGCCCAATCAGCCCCAGCATTTT
>TRBV19|19|.|TRBJ2-3|TRBD2
CASTRRDSLAGGQPDTQYF
TGTGCCAGTACCAGACGGGACAGTTTAGCGGGGGGGCAACCAGATACGCAGTATTTT
>TRBV19|17|.|TRBJ1-5|TRBD1
CASSPGQGLYSNQPQHF
TGTGCCAGTAGTCCCGGACAGGGGCTATATAGCAATCAGCCCCAGCATTTT
>TRBV3-1/TRBV3-2|14|.|TRBJ1-5|TRBD1
CASSAGTGNQPQHF
TGTGCCAGCAGCGCCGGGACAGGTAATCAGCCCCAGCATTTT
>TRBV7-2|15|.|TRBJ1-5|TRBD1
CASSSGTGGLEPQHF
TGTGCCAGCAGCTCCGGGACAGGGGGTTTGGAGCCCCAGCATTTT
>TRBV7-8|15|.|TRBJ1-4|TRBD1
CASSLEDRAREKLFF
TGTGCCAGCAGCTTAGAGGACAGGGCGAGGGAAAAACTGTTTTTT
>TRBV10-3|16|.|TRBJ2-1|TRBD2
CAISESRAGGDNEQFF
TGTGCCATCAGTGAGTCGAGGGCGGGGGGGGATAATGAGCAGTTCTTC
>TRBV7-6|16|.|TRBJ2-1|TRBD2
CASSPVFSGGYNEQFF
TGTGCCAGCAGCCCGGTTTTTAGCGGGGGGTACAATGAGCAGTTCTTC
>TRBV18|12|.|TRBJ1-3|TRBD1
CASSTRTGEEYF
TGTGCCAGCTCAACCCGGACAGGGGAAGAATATTTT
>TRBV2|15|few|TRBJ2-1|TRBD2
CASSEYTSGGNEQFF
TGTGCCAGCAGTGAATACACTAGCGGGGGGAATGAGCAGTTCTTC
>TRBV29-1|13|.|TRBJ2-2|.
CSASGHPTGELFF
TGCAGCGCCTCGGGACATCCAACCGGGGAGCTGTTTTTT
>TRBV7-8|18|.|TRBJ1-2|TRBD1
CASSGLTGKANMDYGYTF
TGTGCCAGCAGCGGATTGACAGGGAAAGCAAACATGGACTATGGCTACACCTTC
>TRBV25-1|13|.|TRBJ2-5|.
CASSALTVETQYF
TGTGCCAGCAGTGCACTAACTGTGGAGACCCAGTACTTC
>TRBV9|16|.|TRBJ2-1|.
CASSVATQGSYNEQFF
TGTGCCAGCAGCGTAGCTACGCAGGGGTCATACAATGAGCAGTTCTTC
>TRBV5-6|15|.|TRBJ1-1|.
CASSLRVRDSAEAFF
TGTGCCAGCAGCTTGCGCGTCAGGGATTCGGCTGAAGCTTTCTTT
>TRBV6-6|16|.|TRBJ2-3|TRBD2
CASRKSSGGGTDTQYF
TGTGCCAGCAGAAAATCTAGCGGGGGCGGCACAGATACGCAGTATTTT
>TRBV29-1|13|few|TRBJ2-2|.
CSGGVRGTGELFF
TGCAGCGGCGGAGTAAGGGGGACCGGGGAGCTGTTTTTT
>TRBV9|15|.|TRBJ1-5|TRBD1
CASSVGTGRNQPQHF
TGTGCCAGCAGCGTAGGGACAGGCCGCAATCAGCCCCAGCATTTT
>TRBV6-2/TRBV6-3|15|once|TRBJ1-6|TRBD1
CASSYRGQGNSPLHF
TGTGCCAGCAGTTACCGCGGACAGGGCAATTCACCCCTCCACTTT
>TRBV5-6|16|.|TRBJ2-3|TRBD2
CASSLVGLAQADTQYF
TGTGCCAGCAGCCTGGTTGGACTAGCGCAAGCAGATACGCAGTATTTT
>TRBV19|12|few|TRBJ1-2|.
CASSQDDYGYTF
TGTGCCAGTAGTCAGGATGACTATGGCTACACCTTC
>TRBV20-1|15|.|TRBJ2-7|.
CSASIQGGASGEQYF
TGCAGTGCTAGTATCCAGGGGGGCGCTAGCGGGGAGCAGTACTTC
>TRBV6-5|13|.|TRBJ1-1|.
CASRRGSQYTGFF
TGTGCCAGCAGGCGGGGCAGTCAGTATACGGGTTTCTTT
>TRBV7-9|16|.|TRBJ2-2|TRBD2
CASSWASGRLTGELFF
TGTGCCAGCAGCTGGGCTAGCGGGAGACTAACCGGGGAGCTGTTTTTT
>TRBV9|14|.|TRBJ2-3|.
CASSVGTDTDTQYF
TGTGCCAGCAGCGTAGGGACAGATACAGATACGCAGTATTTT
>TRBV28|15|.|TRBJ2-7|TRBD1
CASSSPGQGSYEQYF
TGTGCCAGCAGTTCCCCGGGACAGGGGAGTTACGAGCAGTACTTC
>TRBV9|14|.|TRBJ1-1|.
CASSPRGENTEAFF
TGTGCCAGCAGCCCCCGGGGAGAGAACACTGAAGCTTTCTTT
>TRBV7-8|15|.|TRBJ2-3|.
CASSPKRTAGDTQYF
TGTGCCAGCAGCCCGAAACGGACAGCCGGAGATACGCAGTATTTT
>TRBV11-1|12|.|TRBJ2-7|TRBD1
CASSSQGYEQYF
TGTGCCAGCAGCTCACAGGGGTACGAGCAGTACTTC
>TRBV7-2|16|few|TRBJ1-2|.
CASSYSPMEALYGYTF
TGTGCCAGCAGCTATAGTCCGATGGAGGCGCTTTATGGCTACACCTTC
>TRBV19|14|once|TRBJ1-5|TRBD1
CASSRTGWDQPQHF
TGTGCCAGTAGTAGGACAGGGTGGGATCAGCCCCAGCATTTT
>TRBV3-1/TRBV3-2|13|once|TRBJ1-4|TRBD1
CASSQGQGGKLFF
TGTGCCAGCAGCCAAGGACAGGGCGGAAAACTGTTTTTT
>TRBV6-5|16|.|TRBJ1-3|.
CASSYSPTGVRNTIYF
TGTGCCAGCAGTTACTCCCCAACTGGTGTTCGAAACACCATATATTTT
>TRBV19|16|.|TRBJ2-2|.
CASSINPVAVTGELFF
TGTGCCAGTAGTATAAACCCAGTCGCTGTTACCGGGGAGCTGTTTTTT
>TRBV3-1/TRBV3-2|15|once|TRBJ1-3|TRBD1
CASSPPDRDGNTIYF
TGTGCCAGCAGCCCTCCGGACAGGGATGGAAACACCATATATTTT
>TRBV15|15|.|TRBJ2-3|TRBD1
CATSMDRGGTDTQYF
TGTGCCACCAGCATGGACAGGGGAGGCACAGATACGCAGTATTTT
>TRBV29-1|12|.|TRBJ1-4|TRBD1
CSAEGQDGKLFF
TGCAGCGCCGAGGGACAGGATGGGAAACTGTTTTTT